This T cell receptor beta chain was captured in a study of blood T cells in healthy people across ages. Study in general: Through template switching, about one barcoded beta molecule was captured per two T cells, as measured in model experiments. General observations from the study: Strong correlation was found linking TCR beta diversity to naive T cell percentage.

In the case of this clonotype: The antigen is undetermined.

PCR was performed a second time for roughly 7 to 11 cycles using a sample-barcoded 5' primer and a J-beta primer mix. TCRdb reprocessed the 5' RACE reads with MiXCR, giving one entry per CDR3 protein. The table has 870,000 or so distinct CDR3 sequences, about 28% seen once; the top ten hold 15% to 20%. This CDR3 has 14 amino acids. Germline V gene lookup returns CDR1 SQVTM and CDR2 ANQGSEA. After removal of 7 bases from V and 2 bases from J, the junction contained 7 bases not matched to a gene. This sequence originates from a woman older than 75 in good health. Specimen: blood. The chain is built from TRBV29-1 and TRBJ2-3, with 9 bases fitting TRBD2. The CDR3 loop reads CSAMLAGYTDTQYF. In nucleotides, the CDR3 is TGCAGCGCCATGCTAGCGGGGTACACAGATACGCAGTATTTT.